The 10 T cell receptor beta chains listed next were all sequenced from one sample in a study of control samples from healthy donors and cancer patients. The table came from immunoSEQ multiplex PCR; TCRdb's copy has only in-frame clones and leaves some out. The repertoire includes 60,000 to 80,000 clones, about 90% of them detected once, and 3% to 4% sits in the top ten. Sequenced sample: blood. These receptors were collected from a woman aged 45-60 years in good health.

This chain connects TRBV29-1 to TRBJ2-5; a possible D gene is TRBD2 (7 bases). Per germline, CDR1 SQVTM and CDR2 ANQGSEA. The CDR3 runs 17 residues. Trimming pared 4 bases from V and 5 bases from J, leaving 26 bases between. CDR3 sequence: CSVAPTGTNTGSETQYF. In DNA, the CDR3 is TGCAGCGTTGCCCCTACTGGGACTAATACAGGGTCGGAGACCCAGTACTTC.

This chain uses TRBV30 with TRBJ2-1; TRBD2 matches at 8 bases. With V trimmed by 2 bases and J by 4 bases, 7 bases remained unmatched. The CDR3 runs 15 residues. The germline gives CDR1 GTSNPN, CDR2 SVGIG (reference sequence). The CDR3 DNA is TGTGCCTGGAGTAAAACTAGCGGAGGTTACAATGAGCAGTTCTTC. Its protein is CAWSKTSGGYNEQFF.

The CDR3 region has the DNA TGTGCCAGCAGTGAGCTCCCGGGAAACACCATATATTTT. Its translation: CASSELPGNTIYF. The rearrangement links TRBV27 to TRBJ1-3; D uncertain. V was cut by 5 bases and J by 4 bases, with 9 bases left in between. Germline V gene data show CDR1 as MNHEY and CDR2 as SMNVEV (reference sequence). The CDR3 length is 13 residues.

The CDR3 DNA sequence: TGCGCCAGCAGCCCGCAGCGGGTCCAAGAGACCCAGTACTTC. It translates to CASSPQRVQETQYF. The chain uses TRBV5-1 and TRBJ2-5; tentatively, D is TRBD2 (6 bases). The germline V and J ends were trimmed by 4 bases and 1 base, with 11 bases remaining between them. Looked up from germline, CDR1 is SGHRS and CDR2 is YFSETQ. CDR3 length equals 14 residues.

The chain joins TRBV6-6 to TRBJ2-3; possibly TRBD2 for D (6 bases). Trimming took off 11 bases at V and 0 bases at J, with 12 bases between the two ends. Looked up from germline, CDR1 is MNHNY and CDR2 is SVGAGI (reference sequence). The CDR3 has 13 residues. The CDR3 sequence is CAGRSASTDTQYF. CDR3 sequence (DNA): TGTGCCGGGAGGTCAGCGAGCACAGATACGCAGTATTTT.

V gene TRBV7-3 combines with J gene TRBJ2-2; D remains unclear. The length of the CDR3 is 13 residues. The ends were cut back, 5 bases at V and 5 bases at J, with 9 bases in the middle. The germline CDR1 and CDR2 sequences are SGHTA and FQGTGA. The CDR3 DNA reads TGTGCCAGCAGCCGACAAGGAACCGGGGAGCTGTTTTTT. This translates into CASSRQGTGELFF.

This clone was detected only once. This sequence joins TRBV9 and TRBJ1-2, with D possibly being TRBD1 (5 bases). The V end lost 5 bases, the J end lost 2 bases, and 16 bases lay between the germline ends. In germline, CDR1 is SGDLS, CDR2 YYNGEE. The CDR3 is 15 residues long. DNA of the CDR3: TGTGCCAGCAGGCCTCCGGGACTTGGGAACTATGGCTACACCTTC. Residues: CASRPPGLGNYGYTF.

The chain recombines TRBV15 with TRBJ2-5; the match to TRBD1 covers 7 bases. Per germline, CDR1 LNHNV and CDR2 YYDKDF (reference sequence). The CDR3 consists of 15 residues. The V segment lost 0 bases and the J segment 5 bases; nucleotides outside the gene matches: 6. The CDR3 is CATSRDQTGRETQYF. The CDR3 bases are TGTGCCACCAGCAGAGATCAGACAGGGCGGGAGACCCAGTACTTC.

The chain combines TRBV6-6 with TRBJ1-1, with D hard to call. This CDR3 spans 11 amino acids. Trimming pared 0 bases from V and 8 bases from J, leaving 4 bases between. The V gene's germline CDR1 is MNHNY and CDR2 SVGAGI (reference sequence). The CDR3 region has the DNA TGTGCCAGCAGTTACTCGGGCGAAGCTTTCTTT. Its protein is CASSYSGEAFF.

The chain recombines TRBV7-2 with TRBJ1-2; D perhaps matches TRBD1 (6 bases). There are 15 residues in the CDR3. CDR1 and CDR2 (germline): SGHTA, FQGNSA. V lost 5 bases and J lost 2, with 15 bases in between. In nucleotides, the CDR3 is TGTGCCAGCAGCCCGTTCGGACAGCCGAACTATGGCTACACCTTC. Protein product: CASSPFGQPNYGYTF.